This T cell receptor (beta chain) was sequenced during a study of CD8 T cells in ankylosing spondylitis. Study-level results: Blood of patients with ankylosing spondylitis appeared to be characterized by a TCR beta motif of several highly homologous variants.

Construction of TCR beta libraries was performed using quantitative 5'-RACE with molecular barcodes. TCRdb ran MiXCR on the 5' RACE reads and lists one entry per CDR3 protein. The table shows fewer than 130,000 distinct CDR3 sequences, with 24% occurring only once. This CDR3 has 16 amino acids. CDR1 and CDR2 from the germline V gene are SGHKS and YYEKEE (reference sequence). The V end was cut by 0 bases, the J end by 0 bases, with 12 bases between. About this clonotype: Its antigen remains unidentified.

The gene calls are TRBV5-5 and TRBJ2-5; tentative D call: TRBD1 (6 bases). This receptor was obtained from a male donor with ankylosing spondylitis. Sequencing input: synovial fluid, either unsorted or a sorted T cell fraction (not recorded which). CDR3 sequence reads: CASSLVGTTYQETQYF. CDR3 bases: TGTGCCAGCAGCTTGGTGGGGACAACGTACCAAGAGACCCAGTACTTC. Combining the CDR3 with reference TRBV5-5 and TRBJ2-5 gives the whole variable domain DAGVTQSPTHLIKTRGQQVTLRCSPISGHKSVSWYQQVLGQGPQFIFQYYEKEERGRGNFPDRFSARQFPNYSSELNVNALLLGDSALYLCASSLVGTTYQETQYFGPGTRLLVL.